One sample yielded the 26 T cell receptor beta chains listed below, sequenced in a study of shared clonotypes between healthy human individuals. Naive CD8 cells lacked CD45RO and underwent positive selection for CCR7, leaving out terminally differentiated effector memory CD45RA+ cells. Produced via immunoSEQ multiplex PCR; TCRdb's table is partial and in-frame only. The table includes millions of clones, roughly 91% detected once. The specimen was naive CD8+ T cells from PBMCs. The source is a young man in good health. Some clones in this sample may be carry-over from other donors' samples.

The CDR3 DNA reads TGTGCCAGCAGCTTTGATGAGACGGACAAAGAGACCCAGTACTTC. This translates into CASSFDETDKETQYF. V and J are TRBV11-2 and TRBJ2-5, with D maybe TRBD1 (5 bases). The CDR3 totals 15 residues. V dropped 3 bases and J dropped 3 bases, with 14 bases sitting between them. Germline V gene sequence: CDR1 SGHAT, CDR2 FQNNGV. The complete variable domain, with remaining parts taken from reference TRBV11-2 and TRBJ2-5, reads EAGVAQSPRYKIIEKRQSVAFWCNPISGHATLYWYQQILGQGPKLLIQFQNNGVVDDSQLPKDRFSAERLKGVDSTLKIQPAKLEDSAVYLCASSFDETDKETQYFGPGTRLLVL.

The V gene is TRBV5-6, the J gene TRBJ1-1; D might be TRBD1 (6 bases). The germline V gene has CDR1 SGHDT and CDR2 YYEEEE. CDR3 length equals 15 residues. Deletions cut 6 bases from V and 2 bases from J, with 17 bases between. This CDR3 reads CASTPQSGHNTEAFF. In DNA, the CDR3 is TGTGCCAGCACCCCCCAATCGGGACATAACACTGAAGCTTTCTTT.

This chain links TRBV18 with TRBJ1-2, with no clear D. CDR3 length equals 15 residues. The germline V gene has CDR1 KGHSH and CDR2 LQKENI. Trimming removed 2 bases at V and 4 bases at J, with 14 bases between. Written as DNA, the CDR3 is TGTGCCAGCTCACCAGAGACGGGAGCAGGCTATGGCTACACCTTC. Translating gives CASSPETGAGYGYTF.

The V and J genes are TRBV6-5 and TRBJ2-3, with D perhaps matching TRBD1 or TRBD2 (5 bases each). CDR1 is MNHEY and CDR2 is SVGAGI in the germline V gene. Trimming took 4 bases from V and 2 from J, leaving 13 bases between them. This CDR3 comprises 15 residues. The DNA of the CDR3 is TGTGCCAGCAGTTCCCGGGACCCTTTCACAGATACGCAGTATTTT. It codes for CASSSRDPFTDTQYF.

The rearrangement links TRBV2 to TRBJ2-7; no definite D call. CDR1 and CDR2 from the germline V gene are SNHLY and FYNNEI. The CDR3 extends over 15 amino acids. Trimming left V 4 bases short and J 4 bases short, with 17 bases between. The CDR3 DNA sequence: TGTGCCAGCAGTGTTCTTGGGCCCCCGTCTTACGAGCAGTACTTC. Its translation: CASSVLGPPSYEQYF.

CDR3 loop: CASSSRTPSRDEQFF. As DNA, the CDR3 is TGTGCCAGCAGTTCACGGACCCCGTCGAGGGATGAGCAGTTCTTC. The chain is built from TRBV6-5 and TRBJ2-1, with D possibly matching TRBD2 (5 bases). The CDR3 loop spans 15 amino acids. Germline lookup yields CDR1 MNHEY and CDR2 SVGAGI. Trimming stripped 4 bases from V and 8 bases from J, with 18 bases between.

The genes are TRBV7-6 and TRBJ2-1, with 8 positions matching TRBD2. The V segment lost 4 bases and the J segment 9 bases; nucleotides outside the gene matches: 11. The CDR3 spans 15 residues. Per germline, CDR1 SGHVS and CDR2 FNYEAQ. The CDR3 sequence: CASSSSRTSSAEQFF. CDR3 DNA: TGTGCCAGCAGCTCCAGCAGGACTAGCAGCGCTGAGCAGTTCTTC. Looking up the rest from reference TRBV7-6 and TRBJ2-1 gives the full variable domain: GAGVSQSPRYKVTKRGQDVALRCDPISGHVSLYWYRQALGQGPEFLTYFNYEAQQDKSGLPNDRFSAERPEGSISTLTIQRTEQRDSAMYRCASSSSRTSSAEQFFGPGTRLTVL.

The chain has TRBV6-5 and TRBJ1-5; no firm D call. The germline gives CDR1 MNHEY, CDR2 SVGAGI. The V end lost 0 bases, the J end lost 6 bases, and 6 bases lay between the germline ends. The CDR3 spans 13 residues. The DNA of the CDR3 is TGTGCCAGCAGTTACTCGTCTGGTCAGCCCCAGCATTTT. Translation: CASSYSSGQPQHF.

This clone was detected a few times. The chain uses TRBV29-1 and TRBJ2-2, with D uncertain. Germline assignment: CDR1 SQVTM and CDR2 ANQGSEA. The CDR3 is 11 amino acids. Between the trimmed V and J ends, which lost 8 bases and 5 bases, there was a span of 9 bases. Here the CDR3 reads CSISLTGELFF. In DNA form, the CDR3 reads TGCAGCATTTCCCTTACCGGGGAGCTGTTTTTT.

The chain couples TRBV11-2 to TRBJ2-7; possible D gene TRBD2, 6 bases. This CDR3 has 15 amino acids. The ends were cut back, 0 bases at V and 3 bases at J, with 12 bases in the middle. The germline V gene encodes CDR1 SGHAT and CDR2 FQNNGV. The CDR3 bases are TGTGCCAGCAGCTTAGAACGGGGGATAAACTACGAGCAGTACTTC. The encoded protein is CASSLERGINYEQYF.

The V call is TRBV4-3, the J call TRBJ2-1; 7 bases align to TRBD2. The CDR3 runs to 16 residues. CDR1 is LGHNA, CDR2 YSLEER, per germline. Trimming took 5 bases from V and 0 from J; bases not matched to a gene: 7. This CDR3 reads CASSETSRRSYNEQFF. CDR3 bases: TGCGCCAGCAGCGAGACTAGCCGTCGCTCCTACAATGAGCAGTTCTTC.

This chain connects TRBV4-3 to TRBJ2-1, with no clear D. Trimming took off 1 base at V and 10 bases at J, with 11 bases between the two ends. CDR3 length: 13 residues. Per germline, CDR1 LGHNA and CDR2 YSLEER. This CDR3 reads CASSQGNFREQFF. The CDR3 region has the DNA TGCGCCAGCAGCCAAGGCAATTTCAGGGAGCAGTTCTTC.

V and J are TRBV28 and TRBJ2-2, with D hard to call. Germline V gene sequence: CDR1 MDHEN, CDR2 SYDVKM. The CDR3 has 14 residues. V shed 10 bases and J shed 2 bases, with 14 bases lying between them. CDR3 region: CATARQENTGELFF. The CDR3 DNA is TGTGCCACCGCGCGGCAGGAAAACACCGGGGAGCTGTTTTTT.

The V call is TRBV4-1, the J call TRBJ2-7; the match to TRBD1 covers 7 bases. V gave up 2 bases and J gave up 4 bases; unmatched junction bases: 11. Germline V lookup: CDR1 MGHRA, CDR2 YSYEKL. This CDR3 spans 16 amino acids. The CDR3 nucleotides are TGCGCCAGCAGCCAATCCACAGCGGACAGGTGGTACGAGCAGTACTTC. This gives the protein CASSQSTADRWYEQYF.

Note on this clone: The identical CDR3 is also encoded by other nucleotide sequences in the sample. As DNA, the CDR3 is TGTGCCAGCAGCCTGGGGGGTGAAGCTTTCTTT. Its protein product is CASSLGGEAFF. The chain is built from TRBV5-6 and TRBJ1-1; D might be TRBD1 (5 bases). Trimming took 4 bases from V and 7 from J, leaving 8 bases between them. CDR1 and CDR2 from the germline V gene are SGHDT and YYEEEE. This CDR3 has 11 residues.

The V gene is TRBV6-5, the J gene TRBJ1-5; D uncertain. CDR1 is MNHEY, CDR2 SVGAGI, per germline. Trimming shortened V by 5 bases and J by 6 bases, and 8 bases separated the two germline ends. The CDR3 is 12 residues long. CDR3 bases: TGTGCCAGCAGTCAATATGGTCAGCCCCAGCATTTT. Translated, it gives CASSQYGQPQHF.

The chain links TRBV5-6 to TRBJ1-1; a weak D match, TRBD1 (5 bases). The length of the CDR3 is 14 residues. The germline V gene has CDR1 SGHDT and CDR2 YYEEEE. V was cut by 4 bases and J by 6 bases, with 16 bases left in between. CDR3 amino acids: CASSAGRRAAEAFF. In DNA, the CDR3 is TGTGCCAGCAGCGCGGGCCGCAGGGCTGCTGAAGCTTTCTTT.

The chain joins TRBV7-9 to TRBJ2-7; 9 bases match TRBD1. The CDR3 loop spans 16 amino acids. Per the germline V gene, CDR1 is SEHNR and CDR2 is FQNEAQ (reference sequence). Trimming took 6 bases from V and 1 from J; bases not matched to a gene: 10. The CDR3 DNA reads TGTGCCAGCAGTTTCGTACCGGGACAGGGATCCTACGAGCAGTACTTC. Protein sequence: CASSFVPGQGSYEQYF.

J is TRBJ2-7 and V is TRBV21-1; the table gives TRBD1 as D, unverified against the DNA. TRBV21-1 is listed as a pseudogene. This CDR3 region has 14 residues. The CDR3, as DNA: TGTGTACACGTGAAGGCAGGGGCCTCCTACGAGCAGTACTTC. It is translated as CVHVKAGASYEQYF.

This CDR3 reads CASNIELQNTGELFF. CDR3 coding DNA: TGTGCCAGTAACATTGAACTACAGAACACCGGGGAGCTGTTTTTT. The J gene is TRBJ2-2, the V gene TRBV19; D is unresolved. Trimming left V 7 bases short and J 1 base short, with 13 bases between. Germline V gene sequence: CDR1 LNHDA, CDR2 SQIVND (reference sequence). The CDR3 totals 15 residues. The whole variable domain, remainder taken from reference TRBV19 and TRBJ2-2, is DGGITQSPKYLFRKEGQNVTLSCEQNLNHDAMYWYRQDPGQGLRLIYYSQIVNDFQKGDIAEGYSVSREKKESFPLTVTSAQKNPTAFYLCASNIELQNTGELFFGEGSRLTVL.

This chain links TRBV30 with TRBJ2-7; the D is unclear. Per the germline V gene, CDR1 is GTSNPN and CDR2 is SVGIG (reference sequence). Trimming shortened V by 5 bases and J by 5 bases, and 10 bases separated the two germline ends. The CDR3 sequence is 11 residues long. CDR3 DNA sequence: TGTGCCTGGGCGATTGGTCACGAGCAGTACTTC. This encodes CAWAIGHEQYF.

This clone was seen a single time. The V gene is TRBV6-6, the J gene TRBJ2-6; D remains ambiguous. V was cut by 6 bases and J by 1 base, with 10 bases left in between. The length of the CDR3 is 15 residues. CDR1 and CDR2 (germline): MNHNY, SVGAGI (reference sequence). Written as DNA, the CDR3 is TGTGCCAGCAGCCCTGCCTTTTCTGGGGCCAACGTCCTGACTTTC. Translated, it gives CASSPAFSGANVLTF.

The rearrangement joins TRBV29-1 to TRBJ1-3; D is uncertain. Germline CDR1 is SQVTM and CDR2 is ANQGSEA. Trimming left V 3 bases short and J 9 bases short, with 12 bases between. The CDR3 has 12 amino acids. The CDR3 sequence: CSVDTAEGTIYF. The CDR3 DNA follows: TGCAGCGTTGACACTGCCGAAGGCACCATATATTTT.

The chain joins TRBV4-2 to TRBJ2-7; D perhaps matches TRBD2 (6 bases). Germline V gene lookup returns CDR1 LGHNA and CDR2 YNFKEQ. V was clipped by 4 bases and J by 5 bases, with 12 bases between them. The CDR3 spans 13 residues. The CDR3 nucleotides are TGTGCCAGCAGCCCGGGGGTTGGAGACGAGCAGTACTTC. The encoded protein is CASSPGVGDEQYF.

The CDR3 nucleotides read TGTGCCAGCAGTTATGGGGGAACCCACTACGAGCAGTACTTC. This translates into CASSYGGTHYEQYF. The V and J genes are TRBV6-6 and TRBJ2-7, with D possibly called TRBD1 or TRBD2 (5 bases each). This CDR3 contains 14 residues. Germline V gene lookup returns CDR1 MNHNY and CDR2 SVGAGI (reference sequence). Trimming removed 3 bases from V and 3 bases from J, with 12 bases in between.

This chain links TRBV4-1 with TRBJ1-2; no clear D. The CDR3 covers 16 residues. V shed 0 bases and J shed 0 bases, with 11 bases lying between them. Germline CDR1 MGHRA, CDR2 YSYEKL. CDR3 in DNA: TGCGCCAGCAGCCAAGATGACTTTGGGGCTAACTATGGCTACACCTTC. Translating gives CASSQDDFGANYGYTF.